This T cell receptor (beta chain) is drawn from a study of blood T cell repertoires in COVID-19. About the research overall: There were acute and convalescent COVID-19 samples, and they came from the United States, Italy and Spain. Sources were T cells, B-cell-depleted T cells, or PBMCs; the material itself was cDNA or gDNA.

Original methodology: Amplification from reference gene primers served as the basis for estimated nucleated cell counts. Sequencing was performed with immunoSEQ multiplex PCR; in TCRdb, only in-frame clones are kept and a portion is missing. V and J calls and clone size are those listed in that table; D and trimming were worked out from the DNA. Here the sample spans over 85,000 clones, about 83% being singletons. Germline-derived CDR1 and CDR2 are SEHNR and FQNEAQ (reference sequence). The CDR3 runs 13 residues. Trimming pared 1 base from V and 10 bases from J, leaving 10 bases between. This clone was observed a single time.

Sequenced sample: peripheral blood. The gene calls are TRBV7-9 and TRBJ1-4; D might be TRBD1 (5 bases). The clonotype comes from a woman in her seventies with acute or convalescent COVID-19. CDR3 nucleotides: TGTGCCAGCAGCTTAGTCCAGGGTGGAAAACTGTTTTTT. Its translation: CASSLVQGGKLFF.